This TCR beta chain was obtained from a study of T-cell reconstitution after alpha-beta-depleted transplantation in children. Study conclusions and caveats: Surviving recipient T cells and thymic progenitors accounted for the high day-60 TCRbeta diversity observed in some patients. Newly produced T cells mostly accounted for T-cell counts and diversity one year post-transplant.

Unique molecular identifiers were used in preparing the TCRbeta library. Each CDR3 protein gets one entry after TCRdb re-called the PCR reads with MiXCR. The data show around 670,000 distinct CDR3 sequences, roughly 13% seen once. This clonotype was recorded at least ten times. Antigen: not known. This CDR3 is 13 amino acids long. CDR1 and CDR2 (germline): MNHEY, SMNVEV (reference sequence). V was shortened by 3 bases and J by 2 bases, with 8 bases between the two germline ends. This TCR was sampled from a girl aged 2 to 9 with congenital amegakaryocytic thrombocytopenia, due to receive a stem cell transplant. Source: PBMCs, taken before TCRalphabeta/CD19-depleted stem cell transplant. The chain is built from TRBV27 and TRBJ2-7; D is perhaps TRBD1 (5 bases). The DNA for the CDR3 is TGTGCCAGCAGTTTTGGGGCCACCTACGAGCAGTACTTC. It translates to CASSFGATYEQYF.